This T cell receptor beta chain stems from a study of OX40 agonist ivuxolimab in advanced cancers. This CDR3 has 15 residues. Trimming took 0 bases from V and 2 from J, leaving 11 bases between them. CDR1 LGHNA and CDR2 YSLEER come from the germline V gene. Findings and limits, study-wide: Some nonresponders also had low normalized T-cell clonal expansion.

On this clone itself: The antigen remains undetermined.

Clones were read by immunoSEQ multiplex PCR, and TCRdb kept only the in-frame ones, dropping some. Of tens of thousands of clones listed, less than 90% are singletons. The chain combines TRBV4-3 with TRBJ2-7; D perhaps matches TRBD2 (6 bases). The origin of this receptor is an adult with an advanced solid tumor such as melanoma, head and neck, liver or kidney cancer. Sequencing used CD4+ or CD8+ T cells sorted from blood, obtained in a trial of the OX40 agonist ivuxolimab. The CDR3 DNA sequence: TGCGCCAGCAGCCAAGAGGTCGCTAGCGCCTACGAGCAGTACTTC. Its protein product is CASSQEVASAYEQYF.